This passage covers 9 T cell receptor beta chains from one sample sequenced in a study of cytomegalovirus exposure and HLA in healthy donors. This PCR relied on a set of 60 Vbeta primers and 13 Jbeta primers. Data came from immunoSEQ multiplex PCR; TCRdb stores just in-frame clones and leaves some out. This sample has under 200,000 clones, with around 80% found just once. The sequenced sample was PBMCs. The receptors derive from a human donor in good health.

The rearrangement uses TRBV6-4 and TRBJ2-3, with D tentatively TRBD2 (5 bases). With 8 bases removed from V and 7 bases from J, the gap between germline ends came to 16 bases. Germline values: CDR1 MRHNA, CDR2 SNTAGT. This CDR3 is 13 amino acids long. The CDR3 reads CASSPSSENTQYF. CDR3 DNA: TGTGCCAGCTCTCCTAGTAGCGAGAATACGCAGTATTTT.

There are a few counts of this clone. This sequence joins TRBV27 and TRBJ2-5; TRBD2 might be the D (5 bases). CDR3 size: 14 residues. Germline V lookup: CDR1 MNHEY, CDR2 SMNVEV (reference sequence). The V and J ends lost 3 bases and 5 bases respectively, with 13 bases between them. The CDR3 sequence: CASSLAPGSETQYF. The CDR3 coding sequence is TGTGCCAGCAGTTTGGCCCCGGGGAGCGAGACCCAGTACTTC.

The rearrangement links TRBV5-1 to TRBJ2-5; tentative D call: TRBD1 (5 bases). The CDR3 length is 16 residues. In germline, CDR1 is SGHRS, CDR2 YFSETQ. Trimming removed 1 base from V and 0 bases from J, with 13 bases in between. The CDR3 DNA is TGCGCCAGCAGCTTGTCGCCAGGGCGGTACCAAGAGACCCAGTACTTC. Translation: CASSLSPGRYQETQYF.

The V gene is TRBV5-4, the J gene TRBJ2-7; possible D gene TRBD1, 6 bases. CDR3 length equals 14 residues. The germline V and J ends were trimmed by 2 bases and 3 bases, with 12 bases remaining between them. The germline gives CDR1 SGHNT, CDR2 YYREEE (reference sequence). CDR3 nucleotide sequence: TGTGCCAGCAGCTTACAGGGTTCCCGCTACGAGCAGTACTTC. It translates to CASSLQGSRYEQYF.

The rearrangement links TRBV4-1 to TRBJ2-5; no clear D gene. Trimming took off 4 bases at V and 1 base at J, with 7 bases between the two ends. This CDR3 has 13 residues. CDR1 is MGHRA and CDR2 is YSYEKL in the germline V gene. The CDR3: CASSLAAQETQYF. CDR3 DNA: TGCGCCAGCAGCCTCGCGGCCCAAGAGACCCAGTACTTC.

The rearrangement joins TRBV4-3 to TRBJ2-3, with 8 nucleotides matching TRBD1. Germline assignment: CDR1 LGHNA and CDR2 YSLEER. V lost 3 bases to trimming and J lost 3 bases; unmatched junction nucleotides: 5. This CDR3 spans 15 amino acids. The CDR3 bases are TGCGCCAGCAGCCAGCAGGGGGCTTTTACAGATACGCAGTATTTT. This translates into CASSQQGAFTDTQYF.

This chain joins TRBV5-1 and TRBJ1-5; 12 positions match TRBD1. The germline V gene encodes CDR1 SGHRS and CDR2 YFSETQ. The CDR3 is 15 residues long. With V trimmed by 4 bases and J by 6 bases, 5 bases remained unmatched. This CDR3 is CASSAGTGGGQPQHF. CDR3 DNA sequence: TGCGCCAGCAGCGCCGGGACAGGGGGCGGTCAGCCCCAGCATTTT.

The chain is built from TRBV5-1 and TRBJ1-2; D is possibly TRBD1 (6 bases). CDR3 length equals 14 residues. The V and J ends lost 0 bases and 4 bases respectively, with 10 bases between them. Germline-derived CDR1 and CDR2 are SGHRS and YFSETQ. DNA for the CDR3: TGCGCCAGCAGCTTGGTACAGGGCGGCTATGGCTACACCTTC. Protein product: CASSLVQGGYGYTF. The full variable domain, its missing parts supplied by reference TRBV5-1 and TRBJ1-2, is KAGVTQTPRYLIKTRGQQVTLSCSPISGHRSVSWYQQTPGQGLQFLFEYFSETQRNKGNFPGRFSGRQFSNSRSEMNVSTLELGDSALYLCASSLVQGGYGYTFGSGTRLTVV.

J is TRBJ1-2 and V is TRBV5-6, with 9 bases aligning to TRBD1. Germline V gene sequence: CDR1 SGHDT, CDR2 YYEEEE. The CDR3 extends over 14 amino acids. The J segment lost 7 bases and the V segment lost 3 bases, leaving 7 bases of the junction unmatched. The CDR3 DNA follows: TGTGCCAGCAGCTCGCTAACAGGGGGCCGTGGCTACACCTTC. The encoded protein is CASSSLTGGRGYTF. The full variable domain, rest sourced from reference TRBV5-6 and TRBJ1-2, is DAGVTQSPTHLIKTRGQQVTLRCSPKSGHDTVSWYQQALGQGPQFIFQYYEEEERQRGNFPDRFSGHQFPNYSSELNVNALLLGDSALYLCASSSLTGGRGYTFGSGTRLTVV.